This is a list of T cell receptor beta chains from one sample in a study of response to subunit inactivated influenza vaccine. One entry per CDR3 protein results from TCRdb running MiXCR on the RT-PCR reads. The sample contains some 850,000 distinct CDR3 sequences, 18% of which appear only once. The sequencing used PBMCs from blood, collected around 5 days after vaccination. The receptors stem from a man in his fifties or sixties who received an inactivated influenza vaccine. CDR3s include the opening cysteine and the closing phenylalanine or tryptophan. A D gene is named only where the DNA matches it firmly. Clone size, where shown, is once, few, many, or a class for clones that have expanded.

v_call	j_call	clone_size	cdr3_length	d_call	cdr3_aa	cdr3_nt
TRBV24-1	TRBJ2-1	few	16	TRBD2	CATSEPGGPRDNEQFF	TGTGCCACCAGTGAACCGGGAGGGCCTCGGGATAATGAGCAGTTCTTC
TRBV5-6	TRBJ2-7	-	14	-	CASSWAGGPYEQYF	TGTGCCAGCAGCTGGGCCGGGGGGCCTTACGAGCAGTACTTC
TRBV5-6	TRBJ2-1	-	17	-	CASSDFTSPGSYNEQFF	TGTGCCAGCAGCGACTTCACTAGCCCAGGCTCCTACAATGAGCAGTTCTTC
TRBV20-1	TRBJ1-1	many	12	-	CSASPPLTEAFF	TGCAGTGCTAGTCCTCCGTTGACTGAAGCTTTCTTT
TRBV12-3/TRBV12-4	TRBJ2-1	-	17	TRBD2	CASSSLLAGEDSDEQFF	TGTGCCAGCAGTTCCCTCTTAGCGGGAGAGGATTCGGATGAGCAGTTCTTC
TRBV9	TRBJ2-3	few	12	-	CASSVGTGAQYF	TGTGCCAGCAGCGTGGGTACCGGAGCGCAGTATTTT
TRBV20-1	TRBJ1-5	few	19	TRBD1	CSARDRRGQGGSGNQPQHF	TGCAGTGCTAGAGATAGGCGCGGCCAGGGGGGTTCTGGCAATCAGCCCCAGCATTTT
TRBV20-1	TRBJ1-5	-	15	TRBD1	CSARVSGGAEQPQHF	TGCAGTGCTAGAGTCTCAGGGGGCGCGGAACAGCCCCAGCATTTT
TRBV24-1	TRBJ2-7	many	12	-	CATSDLTRRQYF	TGTGCCACCAGTGATTTGACCCGTCGACAGTACTTC
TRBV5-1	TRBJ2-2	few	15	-	CASSLNFAETGELFF	TGCGCCAGCAGCTTGAATTTTGCGGAAACCGGGGAGCTGTTTTTT
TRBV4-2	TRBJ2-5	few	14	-	CASSQSDSQETQYF	TGTGCCAGCAGCCAATCGGACAGCCAAGAGACCCAGTACTTC
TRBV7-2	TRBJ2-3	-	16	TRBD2	CASSLAKRGVVDTQYF	TGTGCCAGCAGCTTAGCGAAGCGGGGGGTGGTAGATACGCAGTATTTT
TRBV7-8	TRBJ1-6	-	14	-	CASSLSWDNSPLHF	TGTGCCAGCAGCTTATCATGGGATAATTCACCCCTCCACTTT
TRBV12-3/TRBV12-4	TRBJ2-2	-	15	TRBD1	CASSLRTGPTGELFF	TGTGCCAGCAGTTTAAGGACAGGGCCCACCGGGGAGCTGTTTTTT
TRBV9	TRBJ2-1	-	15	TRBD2	CASSSGTTSGNEQFF	TGTGCCAGCAGCTCCGGGACTACCTCAGGGAATGAGCAGTTCTTC
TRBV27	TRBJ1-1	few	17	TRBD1	CASSFIAGGGGDTEAFF	TGTGCCAGCAGTTTCATTGCAGGGGGGGGCGGGGACACTGAAGCTTTCTTT
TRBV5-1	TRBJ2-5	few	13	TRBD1	CASAGTGIETQYF	TGCGCCAGCGCCGGGACAGGGATAGAGACCCAGTACTTC
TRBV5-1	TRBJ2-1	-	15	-	CASSWVGTWGNEQFF	TGCGCCAGCAGCTGGGTGGGGACTTGGGGGAATGAGCAGTTCTTC
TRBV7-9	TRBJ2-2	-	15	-	CASTTQGKKGGELFF	TGTGCCAGCACCACCCAGGGGAAGAAGGGCGGGGAGCTGTTTTTT
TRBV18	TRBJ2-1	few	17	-	CASSPMPQAGPYNEQFF	TGTGCCAGCTCACCGATGCCCCAAGCGGGCCCCTACAATGAGCAGTTCTTC
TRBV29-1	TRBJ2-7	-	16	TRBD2	CSVGDRRLAGGYEQYF	TGCAGCGTTGGGGACCGGCGACTAGCGGGAGGGTACGAGCAGTACTTC
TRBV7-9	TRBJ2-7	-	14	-	CASSLDQGPDEQYF	TGTGCCAGCAGCTTAGACCAGGGTCCGGACGAGCAGTACTTC
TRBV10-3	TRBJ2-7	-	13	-	CAIRERTGNEQYF	TGTGCCATCAGGGAGAGAACAGGTAACGAGCAGTACTTC
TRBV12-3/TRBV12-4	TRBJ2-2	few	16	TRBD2	CASSASGGARTGELFF	TGTGCCAGCAGTGCTAGCGGGGGGGCGCGAACCGGGGAGCTGTTTTTT
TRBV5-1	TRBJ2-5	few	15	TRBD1	CASSPYGTGGETQYF	TGCGCCAGCAGCCCTTACGGGACAGGAGGAGAGACCCAGTACTTC
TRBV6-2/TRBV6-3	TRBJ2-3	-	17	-	CASSYPLPGQNTDTQYF	TGTGCCAGCAGTTACCCCCTCCCCGGACAGAACACAGATACGCAGTATTTT
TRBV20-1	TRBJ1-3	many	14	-	CSARVQGSGNTIYF	TGCAGTGCTAGGGTACAGGGCTCTGGAAACACCATATATTTT
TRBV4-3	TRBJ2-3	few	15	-	CASSQDTGRGDTQYF	TGCGCCAGCAGCCAAGACACGGGTAGGGGAGATACGCAGTATTTT
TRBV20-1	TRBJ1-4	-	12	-	CSARTTNEKLFF	TGCAGTGCTAGGACAACTAATGAAAAACTGTTTTTT
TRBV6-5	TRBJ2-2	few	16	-	CASSYSGLSNTGELFF	TGTGCCAGCAGTTATTCAGGGTTGTCGAACACCGGGGAGCTGTTTTTT
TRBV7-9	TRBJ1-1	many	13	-	CASSEEGITEAFF	TGTGCCAGCAGCGAGGAAGGAATTACTGAAGCTTTCTTT
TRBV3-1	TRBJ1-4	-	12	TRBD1	CASGGQVEKLFF	TGTGCCAGCGGGGGACAGGTTGAAAAACTGTTTTTT
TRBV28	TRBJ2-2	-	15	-	CASSPPVTGRRELFF	TGTGCCAGCAGTCCCCCTGTTACAGGCCGCCGGGAGCTGTTTTTT
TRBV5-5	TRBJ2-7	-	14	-	CASTIAGLRDEQYF	TGTGCCAGCACCATTGCGGGATTAAGGGACGAGCAGTACTTC
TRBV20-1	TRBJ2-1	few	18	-	CSARRWVQGSSGRNEQFF	TGCAGTGCTAGAAGGTGGGTCCAGGGGTCTAGCGGAAGGAATGAGCAGTTCTTC
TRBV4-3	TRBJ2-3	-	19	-	CASSQDARGGGVSTDTQYF	TGCGCCAGCAGCCAAGATGCGAGGGGGGGAGGGGTTAGCACAGATACGCAGTATTTT
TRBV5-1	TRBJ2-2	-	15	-	CASSLDERPAGELFF	TGCGCCAGCAGCTTGGATGAGCGGCCGGCCGGGGAGCTGTTTTTT
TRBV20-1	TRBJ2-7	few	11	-	CCTMNPYEQYF	TGTTGCACGATGAACCCCTACGAGCAGTACTTC
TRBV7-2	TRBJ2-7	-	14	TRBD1	CASSKGQAAYEQYF	TGTGCCAGCAGCAAGGGACAGGCAGCCTACGAGCAGTACTTC
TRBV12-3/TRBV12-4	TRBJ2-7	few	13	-	CASSFSRDYEQYF	TGTGCCAGCAGTTTTTCACGGGACTACGAGCAGTACTTC
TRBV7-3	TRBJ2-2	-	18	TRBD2	CASSLTSGSRLNTGELFF	TGTGCCAGCAGCTTAACTAGCGGGAGCCGGTTGAACACCGGGGAGCTGTTTTTT
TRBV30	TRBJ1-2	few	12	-	CAWSKTVHGYTF	TGTGCCTGGAGTAAGACAGTCCATGGCTACACCTTC
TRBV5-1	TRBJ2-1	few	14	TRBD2	CASMREGSYNEQFF	TGCGCCAGCATGAGGGAGGGCTCCTACAATGAGCAGTTCTTC
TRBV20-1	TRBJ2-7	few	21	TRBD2	CSARGGGLLAGGPRVNYEQYF	TGCAGTGCTAGAGGTGGGGGATTACTAGCGGGAGGGCCCAGAGTGAACTACGAGCAGTACTTC
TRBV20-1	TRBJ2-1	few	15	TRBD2	CSARERPSGNNEQFF	TGCAGTGCTAGAGAGCGACCTAGCGGGAACAATGAGCAGTTCTTC
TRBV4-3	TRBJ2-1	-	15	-	CASSPSRGFQNEQFF	TGCGCCAGCAGCCCCTCGAGGGGGTTTCAGAATGAGCAGTTCTTC
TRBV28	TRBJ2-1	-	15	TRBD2	CASRGTSGSSDEQFF	TGTGCCAGCAGAGGGACTAGCGGGAGTTCGGATGAGCAGTTCTTC
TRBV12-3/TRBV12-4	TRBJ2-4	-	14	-	CASSLSGGVDIQYF	TGTGCCAGCAGTTTAAGTGGAGGGGTGGACATTCAGTACTTC
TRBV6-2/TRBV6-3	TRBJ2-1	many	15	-	CASSHPRGRHNEQFF	TGTGCCAGCAGCCATCCCCGAGGACGGCACAATGAGCAGTTCTTC